This T cell receptor beta chain was observed in a study of early T cells in non-severe SARS-CoV-2 infection. Study context: Chains stayed unpaired after sequencing of bulk RNA from unsorted whole blood.

This CDR3 is 15 amino acids long. Trimming removed 5 bases from V and 2 bases from J, with 14 bases in between. Germline-derived CDR1 and CDR2 are SEHNR and FQNEAQ (reference sequence). Study-wide results and limits: VDJdb matching skewed toward anti-spike CD8 responses, missing private and CD4 specificities.

TCRdb reprocessed the 5' RACE reads with MiXCR, giving one entry per CDR3 protein. The sample has about 60,000 distinct CDR3 sequences, roughly 12% seen once. As concerns this clonotype: Antigen: not known.

Sequenced input: whole blood. The chain has TRBV7-9 and TRBJ2-3, with a weak D call TRBD2 (6 bases). The sequence was obtained from an adult who was a healthcare worker with PCR-confirmed SARS-CoV-2 infection or an uninfected control (not recorded which). Here the CDR3 reads CASSPEGLYTDTQYF. CDR3 nucleotide sequence: TGTGCCAGCAGCCCAGAGGGACTTTACACAGATACGCAGTATTTT.